The table lists the clone carrying this TCR beta chain with many counts. Its matching antigen is unknown. Its ends do not fully match the called genes, so a read error is possible. This record comes from a study of T cells after yellow fever vaccination. The CDR3 runs to 13 residues. Generation of TCR cDNA used 5'RACE template switching (which added a universal primer site and UMIs). TCRdb redid the calling of the 5' RACE reads with MiXCR, one entry per CDR3 protein. The sample has around 67,000 distinct CDR3 sequences; approximately 6.5% are singletons. Regarding the study as a whole: Post-booster samples contained most primary-vaccination clones (approximately 96% CD4, around 89% CD8). Bulk-population clonotypes that are abundant could appear as contaminants in FACS-sorted repertoires. Weaker, the secondary response peaked sooner, at day 5 versus 15.

This receptor was identified in a man younger than 35 who received the YFV17D yellow fever vaccine. This material consisted of CD8+ T cells sorted from PBMCs, taken 4 to 5 days after the first yellow fever vaccination. This chain uses TRBV12-3 or TRBV12-4 with TRBJ2-3; 11 bases fit TRBD2. CDR3 residues: CASRDLLAGGNNF. In DNA form, the CDR3 reads TGTGCCAGCAGGGATCTCCTAGCGGGGGGCAACAATTTT.